The clone carrying this T cell receptor beta chain was seen more than once but under ten times. Its cognate antigen is unknown. The sample belongs to a study of T cells in Graves' hyperthyroidism and ophthalmopathy. For the study at large: Peripheral blood was taken when the disease was first diagnosed, before any treatment began.

Germline V gene data show CDR1 as MGHRA and CDR2 as YSYEKL. This CDR3 region has 15 residues. The trim removed 1 base at V and 6 bases at J, leaving 6 bases unmatched. Findings and caveats of the study: Ophthalmopathy, as predicted by the model, came a median roughly 6.5 months after the prediction.

Extraction of PBMCs used approximately 10 ml of fresh peripheral blood. TCR beta CDR3 sequences were amplified from RNA transcripts. The HTBI primer set served for first-round RT-PCR of the TCR CDR3. TCRdb passed the multiplex PCR reads through MiXCR, listing each CDR3 protein once. The sample lists hundreds of thousands of distinct CDR3 sequences, about an eighth seen once, with 34% in the top ten. The sequenced sample was blood. The rearrangement joins TRBV4-1 to TRBJ2-3, with 8 bases fitting TRBD2. The source is a woman aged 40 to 55 with Graves' ophthalmopathy. The CDR3 is CASSQALLAADTQYF. CDR3 DNA sequence: TGCGCCAGCAGCCAAGCCCTACTAGCGGCGGATACGCAGTATTTT.